The 23 T cell receptor beta chains below all came from one sample that was sequenced in a study of T cell responses to AZD1222 COVID-19 vaccine. Assay: immunoSEQ multiplex PCR; the TCRdb copy retains only in-frame clones and omits some. The sample carries 65,000 to 85,000 clones, 90% recorded once. The source material was peripheral blood, sampled on day 0 of AZD1222 vaccination. These receptors all stem from an adult in good health.

This chain uses TRBV19 with TRBJ2-6, with 7 nucleotides matching TRBD1. Germline values: CDR1 LNHDA, CDR2 SQIVND (reference sequence). Losses at the gene ends were 5 bases for V and 0 bases for J; bases not matched to a gene: 7. The CDR3 covers 17 residues. CDR3 DNA: TGTGCCAGTAGTCCCCGACAGGGATCCTCTGGGGCCAACGTCCTGACTTTC. Protein product: CASSPRQGSSGANVLTF.

The genes are TRBV25-1 and TRBJ2-6; D is unclear. This CDR3 comprises 16 residues. Germline assignment: CDR1 MGHDK and CDR2 SYGVNS. V was clipped by 0 bases and J by 1 base, with 7 bases between them. The CDR3 here is CASSEYGKSGANVLTF. The CDR3 DNA follows: TGTGCCAGCAGTGAATATGGGAAGTCTGGGGCCAACGTCCTGACTTTC. Supplemented by reference TRBV25-1 and TRBJ2-6, the full variable domain reads EADIYQTPRYLVIGTGKKITLECSQTMGHDKMYWYQQDPGMELHLIHYSYGVNSTEKGDLSSESTVSRIRTEHFPLTLESARPSHTSQYLCASSEYGKSGANVLTFGAGSRLTVL.

The gene calls are TRBV4-1 and TRBJ1-6, with 7 bases fitting TRBD1. V shed 1 base, J shed 2 bases, and the junction held 5 bases outside the gene matches. The CDR3 length is 17 residues. Germline V gene data show CDR1 as MGHRA and CDR2 as YSYEKL. CDR3 region: CASSQGGGGAYNSPLHF. CDR3 DNA sequence: TGCGCCAGCAGCCAAGGAGGAGGGGGCGCCTATAATTCACCCCTCCACTTT.

For the CDR3, the DNA is TGTGCCAGCTCACCAAAGGCCGAGAACACTGAAGCTTTCTTT. Encoded protein: CASSPKAENTEAFF. The V gene is TRBV18, the J gene TRBJ1-1; unclear D gene. This CDR3 spans 14 amino acids. Germline values: CDR1 KGHSH, CDR2 LQKENI. The V and J ends lost 2 bases and 1 base respectively, with 8 bases between them.

The chain links TRBV29-1 to TRBJ1-2; D is possibly TRBD1 (6 bases). Trimming shortened V by 6 bases and J by 0 bases, and 17 bases separated the two germline ends. Germline CDR1 and CDR2: SQVTM and ANQGSEA. The CDR3 is 15 amino acids. The CDR3 DNA sequence: TGCAGCGTGCGAATTCCCGGGACAACTAACTATGGCTACACCTTC. Residues: CSVRIPGTTNYGYTF. Combining the CDR3 with reference TRBV29-1 and TRBJ1-2 gives the whole variable domain SAVISQKPSRDICQRGTSLTIQCQVDSQVTMMFWYRQQPGQSLTLIATANQGSEATYESGFVIDKFPISRPNLTFSTLTVSNMSPEDSSIYLCSVRIPGTTNYGYTFGSGTRLTVV.

Here the CDR3 DNA reads TGTGCCAGCAGCTCCGGGTCCGCCACCGGGGAGCTGTTTTTT. Its translation: CASSSGSATGELFF. The chain employs TRBV7-3 and TRBJ2-2, with D unresolved. V gave up 4 bases and J gave up 4 bases, with 10 bases separating them. Germline CDR1 and CDR2: SGHTA and FQGTGA. This CDR3 spans 14 amino acids. The whole variable domain, remainder taken from reference TRBV7-3 and TRBJ2-2, is GAGVSQTPSNKVTEKGKYVELRCDPISGHTALYWYRQSLGQGPEFLIYFQGTGAADDSGLPNDRFFAVRPEGSVSTLKIQRTERGDSAVYLCASSSGSATGELFFGEGSRLTVL.

V usage is TRBV7-3 and J usage is TRBJ2-1; 7 bases line up with TRBD2. This CDR3 is 15 amino acids long. Trimming took 1 base from V and 7 from J; bases not matched to a gene: 7. CDR1 and CDR2 from the germline V gene are SGHTA and FQGTGA. The CDR3 sequence is CASSLKTSGENEQFF. DNA for the CDR3: TGTGCCAGCAGCTTAAAGACCAGCGGGGAGAATGAGCAGTTCTTC.

This sequence joins TRBV11-1 and TRBJ2-2; D call uncertain. The CDR3 runs to 16 residues. CDR1 SGHAT and CDR2 FQDESV come from the germline V gene (reference sequence). Trimming cost V 5 bases and J 2 bases, with 15 bases left between them. This CDR3 is CASSPIILGNTGELFF. CDR3 DNA sequence: TGTGCCAGCAGCCCGATAATCTTGGGTAACACCGGGGAGCTGTTTTTT.

This clone was counted between two and nine times. This chain links TRBV10-3 with TRBJ2-6, with a weak D call TRBD1 (7 bases). The CDR3 is made up of 17 amino acids. Germline V lookup: CDR1 ENHRY, CDR2 SYGVKD. The CDR3 is CASKGGQTISGANVLTF. In DNA, the CDR3 is TGTGCGTCGAAGGGGGGACAGACTATCTCTGGGGCCAACGTCCTGACTTTC.

The chain uses TRBV19 and TRBJ1-5; TRBD1 might be the D (5 bases). V shed 1 base and J shed 7 bases, with 14 bases lying between them. This CDR3 has 15 residues. Per the germline V gene, CDR1 is LNHDA and CDR2 is SQIVND (reference sequence). The CDR3 spells CASSIGGAGGQPQHF. The CDR3 coding sequence is TGTGCCAGTAGTATAGGGGGCGCCGGGGGGCAGCCCCAGCATTTT. Full variable domain (rest looked up from reference TRBV19 and TRBJ1-5): DGGITQSPKYLFRKEGQNVTLSCEQNLNHDAMYWYRQDPGQGLRLIYYSQIVNDFQKGDIAEGYSVSREKKESFPLTVTSAQKNPTAFYLCASSIGGAGGQPQHFGDGTRLSIL.

V is TRBV5-6 and J is TRBJ1-2; maybe TRBD1 (5 bases). The CDR3 sequence is 14 residues long. CDR1 is SGHDT, CDR2 YYEEEE, per germline. Trimming took off 4 bases at V and 4 bases at J, with 14 bases between the two ends. The CDR3 nucleotides read TGTGCCAGCAGCAAAGCACGGAGGGGCTATGGCTACACCTTC. This gives the protein CASSKARRGYGYTF.

The chain couples TRBV5-4 to TRBJ1-5; 7 nucleotides agree with TRBD1. Germline V gives CDR1 SGHNT, CDR2 YYREEE (reference sequence). CDR3 size: 13 residues. Trimming cost V 4 bases and J 4 bases; bases outside gene matches: 2. DNA of the CDR3: TGTGCCAGCAGCCTGGGACAGAATCAGCCCCAGCATTTT. Its translation is CASSLGQNQPQHF.

This clone was observed once. J is TRBJ2-7 and V is TRBV2; 7 positions match TRBD1. The junction had 11 bases not matched to a gene; V was cut back by 4 bases and J by 5 bases. The CDR3 runs 15 residues. CDR1 SNHLY and CDR2 FYNNEI come from the germline V gene. The CDR3 sequence is CASSARQGRYDEQYF. CDR3 nucleotides: TGTGCCAGCAGTGCTCGACAGGGAAGGTACGACGAGCAGTACTTC.

V usage is TRBV5-6 and J usage is TRBJ2-2; D remains unclear. The V end was cut by 2 bases, the J end by 4 bases, with 3 bases between. CDR1 and CDR2 (germline): SGHDT, YYEEEE. CDR3 length: 12 amino acids. CDR3 nucleotides: TGTGCCAGCAGCTTAGCCACCGGGGAGCTGTTTTTT. It encodes CASSLATGELFF.

The V call is TRBV4-2, the J call TRBJ2-2; possibly TRBD1 or TRBD2 for D (5 bases each). CDR1 is LGHNA and CDR2 is YNFKEQ in the germline V gene. Deletions cut 1 base from V and 7 bases from J, with 10 bases between. CDR3 size: 14 residues. This CDR3 reads CASSQAGTSGELFF. The CDR3 bases are TGTGCCAGCAGCCAAGCAGGGACGAGCGGGGAGCTGTTTTTT.

In this sample, this clone turned up a few times. The genes are TRBV24-1 and TRBJ2-5; perhaps TRBD2 as D (6 bases). The CDR3 loop spans 16 amino acids. Germline CDR1 KGHDR, CDR2 SFDVKD. Trimming cost V 0 bases and J 4 bases, with 14 bases left between them. The CDR3 nucleotides read TGTGCCACCAGTGATTTGGTAGCGGAAGGAGGAGAGACCCAGTACTTC. This sequence encodes CATSDLVAEGGETQYF.

The rearrangement joins TRBV7-2 to TRBJ2-3, with TRBD2 identical over 9 bases. Germline assignment: CDR1 SGHTA and CDR2 FQGNSA. CDR3 length: 18 amino acids. Losses at the gene ends were 2 bases for V and 2 bases for J; bases not matched to a gene: 11. CDR3 sequence (DNA): TGTGCCAGCAGCTTAATTCGGTTGAGCGGGGGGTCCACAGATACGCAGTATTTT. Protein product: CASSLIRLSGGSTDTQYF.

The chain uses TRBV3-1 (or the pseudogene TRBV3-2) and TRBJ1-5; D gene unclear. The CDR3 contains 15 residues. Trimming took 3 bases from V and 0 from J, leaving 9 bases between them. In germline, CDR1 is LGHDT, CDR2 YNNKEL (reference sequence). Here the CDR3 DNA reads TGTGCCAGCAGCCAGGGTGCGGATAGCAATCAGCCCCAGCATTTT. This sequence encodes CASSQGADSNQPQHF.

This rearrangement joins TRBV2 to TRBJ1-1; 10 bases map to TRBD1. The germline CDR1 and CDR2 sequences are SNHLY and FYNNEI. This CDR3 is built from 14 residues. The J segment lost 11 bases and the V segment lost 4 bases, leaving 10 bases of the junction unmatched. This chain's CDR3 is CASSAMTGGGAAFF. The CDR3 DNA sequence: TGTGCCAGCAGTGCGATGACAGGGGGCGGCGCGGCTTTCTTT.

This sequence joins TRBV28 and TRBJ2-6, with 9 bases that match TRBD1. Trimming at V came to 7 bases and at J to 3 bases, leaving 13 bases not matched to a gene. The germline V gene has CDR1 MDHEN and CDR2 SYDVKM. CDR3 length: 18 amino acids. CDR3 residues: CASTPLGDRAFGANVLTF. The CDR3 nucleotides are TGTGCCAGCACTCCCCTGGGGGACAGGGCTTTTGGGGCCAACGTCCTGACTTTC.

The chain employs TRBV24-1 and TRBJ1-2; no reliable D call. The CDR3 consists of 12 residues. Trimming pared 5 bases from V and 7 bases from J, leaving 10 bases between. The germline V gene encodes CDR1 KGHDR and CDR2 SFDVKD. The CDR3 DNA follows: TGTGCCACCAGTGCGTCGGGCCGTGGCTACACCTTC. As protein: CATSASGRGYTF.

This clone has only one observation. The rearrangement uses TRBV2 and TRBJ1-2; D unclear. The CDR3 contains 14 residues. Trimming removed 2 bases from V and 8 bases from J, with 15 bases in between. Germline V CDR1 and CDR2: SNHLY, FYNNEI. The CDR3 loop is CASSEFGSGDGYTF. Here the CDR3 DNA reads TGTGCCAGCAGTGAATTTGGAAGTGGCGACGGCTACACCTTC. Filled out from reference TRBV2 and TRBJ1-2, the complete variable domain reads EPEVTQTPSHQVTQMGQEVILRCVPISNHLYFYWYRQILGQKVEFLVSFYNNEISEKSEIFDDQFSVERPDGSNFTLKIRSTKLEDSAMYFCASSEFGSGDGYTFGSGTRLTVV.

The chain uses TRBV11-3 and TRBJ2-3, with unresolved D. CDR3 length equals 14 residues. Trimming cost V 5 bases and J 4 bases, with 13 bases left between them. Germline V gene sequence: CDR1 SGHNT, CDR2 YENEEA. The CDR3: CASSLYGTADTQYF. The DNA of the CDR3 is TGTGCCAGCAGCCTATATGGTACGGCAGATACGCAGTATTTT.